This is a list of T cell receptor beta chains from one sample in a study of response to subunit inactivated influenza vaccine. TCRdb fed the RT-PCR reads into MiXCR, producing one record per CDR3 protein. The sample consists of a few hundred thousand distinct CDR3 sequences, 6% to 9% of them appearing once. The source was PBMCs from blood, collected around 2 years after vaccination. These receptors were collected from a man aged 50 to 69 who received an inactivated influenza vaccine. Both conserved end residues are part of each CDR3. D genes are given only for firm matches. The size of a clone is reported for some rows only, either as once, few or many, or as a class for expanded clones.

length,D,V,size,J,DNA,CDR3
16,TRBD1,TRBV2,many,TRBJ2-2,TGTGCCAGCAGTAGAGGGACAGGGGGGAACACCGGGGAGCTGTTTTTT,CASSRGTGGNTGELFF
17,NA,TRBV10-3,few,TRBJ1-2,TGTGCCATCAGTACCGAACTCTTGGCTGAACCCGGGAATGGCTACACCTTC,CAISTELLAEPGNGYTF
11,NA,TRBV5-6,many,TRBJ2-5,TGTGCCAGTTCCTCCGTTGAGACCCAGTACTTC,CASSSVETQYF
13,TRBD2,TRBV20-1,few,TRBJ2-1,TGCAGTGCTAGCGGGAGGGTTGACAATGAGCAGTTCTTC,CSASGRVDNEQFF
14,TRBD1,TRBV29-1,NA,TRBJ2-3,TGCAGCGTGGGACAGCCCGCTAGCACAGATACGCAGTATTTT,CSVGQPASTDTQYF
14,NA,TRBV7-9,few,TRBJ2-1,TGTGCCAGCAGCTTCGGCAGCTACTACAATGAGCAGTTCTTC,CASSFGSYYNEQFF
14,TRBD2,TRBV7-2,few,TRBJ2-5,TGTGCCAGCACCCTTTCTGTGCGGGGGTTAACCCAGTACTTC,CASTLSVRGLTQYF
16,NA,TRBV28,few,TRBJ2-2,TGTGCCAGCAGTTTGGGACACTCTCTGAACACCGGGGAGCTGTTTTTT,CASSLGHSLNTGELFF
15,NA,TRBV3-1,few,TRBJ2-5,TGTGCCAGCAGCCCCCTGGGCAGGGGCCAAGAGACCCAGTACTTC,CASSPLGRGQETQYF
16,TRBD2,TRBV20-1,NA,TRBJ2-2,TGCAGTGCTAGAGACCTGGGGCGGGAGATGTACGGGGAGCTGTTTTTT,CSARDLGREMYGELFF
14,TRBD2,TRBV20-1,few,TRBJ2-1,TGCAGTGCTCTACTAGCGTCGTCCTACAATGAGCAGTTCTTC,CSALLASSYNEQFF
12,NA,TRBV29-1,few,TRBJ2-7,TGCAGCGCCGTACAGGGCGCCTACGAGCAGTACTTC,CSAVQGAYEQYF
13,NA,TRBV24-1,few,TRBJ2-2,TGTGCCACCAGACGGGGATACACCGGGGAGCTGTTTTTT,CATRRGYTGELFF
15,TRBD2,TRBV7-3,NA,TRBJ2-2,TGTGCCAGCAGCAACCGGACTAGCGGGGGCGGGGAGCTGTTTTTT,CASSNRTSGGGELFF
14,TRBD1,TRBV28,few,TRBJ1-2,TGTGCCAGCAGTGACGGACAGGGGACCTATGGCTACACCTTC,CASSDGQGTYGYTF
15,TRBD1,TRBV4-2,NA,TRBJ2-7,TGTGCCAGCAGCCATGACCGGACAGGCACCTACGAGCAGTACTTC,CASSHDRTGTYEQYF
13,TRBD2,TRBV20-1,few,TRBJ2-7,TGCAGTGCTATGAGCGGGAGCTCCTACGAGCAGTACTTC,CSAMSGSSYEQYF
17,TRBD2,TRBV6-5,many,TRBJ2-1,TGTGCCAGCAGTTACTCGGGCGGGAGAGGTTCCTACAATGAGCAGTTCTTC,CASSYSGGRGSYNEQFF
15,TRBD2,TRBV7-2,many,TRBJ2-1,TGTGCCAGCAGCTTAATGGCGGGGGGTTACAATGAGCAGTTCTTC,CASSLMAGGYNEQFF
13,NA,TRBV7-2,few,TRBJ1-1,TGTGCCAGCAGACAGGGAAGGAACACTGAAGCTTTCTTT,CASRQGRNTEAFF
10,NA,TRBV20-1,many,TRBJ2-1,TGCAGTGCTGGAGGCAATGAGCAGTTCTTC,CSAGGNEQFF
14,NA,TRBV28,few,TRBJ1-5,TGTGCCAGCAGTTTACTGTCCCTCAATCAGCCCCAGCATTTT,CASSLLSLNQPQHF
15,NA,TRBV6-5,many,TRBJ2-1,TGTGCCAGCAGTTACTCGAGTGACAGCTACAATGAGCAGTTCTTC,CASSYSSDSYNEQFF
13,NA,TRBV20-1,many,TRBJ1-2,TGCAGTGCTAGAGTGATTGGGGTAGCTGGCTACACCTTC,CSARVIGVAGYTF
14,TRBD1,TRBV20-1,few,TRBJ2-1,TGCAGTGCTAGGGGACAGCCTTCCTACAATGAGCAGTTCTTC,CSARGQPSYNEQFF
15,NA,TRBV7-2,few,TRBJ2-1,TGTGCCAGCAGCAACATGCGGGGGCCATACAATGAGCAGTTCTTC,CASSNMRGPYNEQFF
16,TRBD1,TRBV20-1,NA,TRBJ2-7,TGCAGTGCTCCGAGAGGACCGGGACAGAATCCCTACGAGCAGTACTTC,CSAPRGPGQNPYEQYF
15,TRBD2,TRBV4-3,few,TRBJ2-1,TGCGCCAGCAGCCAAGATAGCGGGGACTACAATGAGCAGTTCTTC,CASSQDSGDYNEQFF
15,TRBD2,TRBV4-1,NA,TRBJ2-7,TGCGCCAGCAGCCACCGGACTAGCGGAAACTACGAGCAGTACTTC,CASSHRTSGNYEQYF
16,TRBD2,TRBV12-3/TRBV12-4,NA,TRBJ2-3,TGTGCCAGCAGTCCTGGACTAGCGGGAATTGGGGATACGCAGTATTTT,CASSPGLAGIGDTQYF
10,NA,TRBV28,many,TRBJ2-7,TGTGCCAGCAGTTTCACCGAGCAGTACTTC,CASSFTEQYF
13,NA,TRBV5-1,many,TRBJ2-2,TGTGCCAGCAGCTTAGCGGAGACCGGGGAGCTGTTTTTT,CASSLAETGELFF
13,NA,TRBV30,many,TRBJ2-4,TGTGCCTGGAGTGTACGAGGGACAAACATTCAGTACTTC,CAWSVRGTNIQYF
14,NA,TRBV6-1,many,TRBJ1-1,TGTGCCAGCAGTCCGACCTTACGGAACACTGAAGCTTTCTTT,CASSPTLRNTEAFF
16,TRBD2,TRBV2,many,TRBJ2-5,TGTGCCAGCAGTGAGCAGAGCGGGGGGGCCTTAGAGACCCAGTACTTC,CASSEQSGGALETQYF
11,NA,TRBV29-1,few,TRBJ2-7,TGCAGCGTCGGACTGAATTACGAGCAGTACTTC,CSVGLNYEQYF
17,NA,TRBV5-1,NA,TRBJ2-7,TGCGCCAGCAGCTTGGCCCACGGGAAACAGGGAGACTACGAGCAGTACTTC,CASSLAHGKQGDYEQYF
15,NA,TRBV5-6,NA,TRBJ2-7,TGTGCCAGCAGCTCTGCTAGGGCGGTCGTCTACGAGCAGTACTTC,CASSSARAVVYEQYF
12,TRBD1,TRBV7-9,few,TRBJ1-5,TGTGCCAGCAGCACACCGGGACAGGGAAAAGTTTTT,CASSTPGQGKVF
15,TRBD1,TRBV28,NA,TRBJ1-6,TGTGCCAGCAGGGGGGACAGGGCGTATAATTCACCCCTCCACTTT,CASRGDRAYNSPLHF
14,TRBD1,TRBV13,once,TRBJ1-1,TGTGCCAGCAGCCCGAAGACAGGGATCACTGAAGCTTTCTTT,CASSPKTGITEAFF
15,NA,TRBV6-2/TRBV6-3,many,TRBJ2-2,TGTGCCAGCAGTTTCGTGGGTCTAGATGCCGGGGAGCTGTTTTTT,CASSFVGLDAGELFF
13,TRBD1,TRBV20-1,NA,TRBJ2-7,TGCAGTACAGACAGGGCTCAGGGCTACGAGCAGTACTTC,CSTDRAQGYEQYF
15,NA,TRBV6-2/TRBV6-3,few,TRBJ2-7,TGTGCCAGCAGACGGGACTCCTCGAGCTCCTACGAGCAGTACTTC,CASRRDSSSSYEQYF
14,NA,TRBV10-3,NA,TRBJ1-2,TGTGCCATTTCTACTCAGGTCGCTAACTATGGCTACACCTTC,CAISTQVANYGYTF
14,TRBD2,TRBV3-1,NA,TRBJ2-1,TGTGCCAGCAGTCTAGCGGGGGGGCGGGTTGAGCAGTTCTTC,CASSLAGGRVEQFF
14,NA,TRBV9,many,TRBJ2-3,TGTGCCAGCAGCGCTGAGCGGTTGACAGATACGCAGTATTTT,CASSAERLTDTQYF
17,NA,TRBV10-3,many,TRBJ2-7,TGTGCCATCAGAGACTCTGCAGGCAGCGGACACTCCTACGAGCAGTACTTC,CAIRDSAGSGHSYEQYF
18,NA,TRBV29-1,many,TRBJ2-1,TGCAGCGTTGAAGATGGGACAGAAGAGCGACTAGCCGACAATGAGCAGTTCTTC,CSVEDGTEERLADNEQFF
12,NA,TRBV29-1,NA,TRBJ2-5,TGCAGCGTCGCGACAGGCCAAGAGACCCAGTACTTC,CSVATGQETQYF
18,TRBD1,TRBV18,few,TRBJ2-6,TGTGCCAGCTCACCCAGGGGACAGGGTGCACCTGGGGCCAACGTCCTGACTTTC,CASSPRGQGAPGANVLTF
13,TRBD2,TRBV11-2,NA,TRBJ2-3,TGTGCCAGCAGGTCTACTAGCGCGGATACGCAGTATTTT,CASRSTSADTQYF
13,NA,TRBV11-2,few,TRBJ1-1,TGTGCCAGCAGGAACAGCTTGAACACTGAAGCTTTCTTT,CASRNSLNTEAFF